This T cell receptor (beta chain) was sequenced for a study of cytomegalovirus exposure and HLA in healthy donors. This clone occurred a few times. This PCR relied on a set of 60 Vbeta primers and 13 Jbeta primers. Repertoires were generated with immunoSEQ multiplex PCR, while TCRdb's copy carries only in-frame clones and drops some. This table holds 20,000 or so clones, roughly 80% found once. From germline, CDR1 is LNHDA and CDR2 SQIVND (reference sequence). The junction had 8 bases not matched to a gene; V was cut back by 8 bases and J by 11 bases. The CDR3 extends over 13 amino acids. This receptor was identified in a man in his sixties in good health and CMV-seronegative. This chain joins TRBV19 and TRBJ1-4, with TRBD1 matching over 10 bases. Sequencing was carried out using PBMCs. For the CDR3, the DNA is TGTGCCAGTTCCGGGACAGGGGTTGGGAAACTGTTTTTT. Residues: CASSGTGVGKLFF.